Listed here is a single TCR beta chain. What it recognizes is unknown. This sample is drawn from a study of T cell clonotyping in hematopoietic cell transplantation. General study results and limits: At the given depth, recipient repertoires were over 97% de novo clonotypes.

Only in-frame clones appear in the TCRdb table, and some are missing; sequencing was by immunoSEQ multiplex PCR. The sample includes some 5,800 clones, roughly 90% of them seen just once. V was pared by 3 bases and J by 3 bases, with 18 bases between. Germline V lookup: CDR1 SGHAT, CDR2 FQNNGV. The CDR3 runs to 18 residues. Samples: about 28 days before transplant, then days 30, 100 and 180 after. Sequences were derived from peripheral blood mononuclear cells, sampled 100 days after allogeneic stem cell transplant. The source of this sequence is a female patient aged 50-59 years who had an allogeneic stem cell transplant from an unrelated donor, so T cells may come from the graft donor. Some clones in this sample may be carry-over from other donors' samples. The genes are TRBV11-2 and TRBJ2-6; D is possibly TRBD2 (8 bases). The CDR3 bases are TGTGCCAGCAGCTTGGACGGGAGGGGGCATAGTGGGGCCAACGTCCTGACTTTC. Translating it yields CASSLDGRGHSGANVLTF. The full variable domain, its missing parts supplied by reference TRBV11-2 and TRBJ2-6, is EAGVAQSPRYKIIEKRQSVAFWCNPISGHATLYWYQQILGQGPKLLIQFQNNGVVDDSQLPKDRFSAERLKGVDSTLKIQPAKLEDSAVYLCASSLDGRGHSGANVLTFGAGSRLTVL.